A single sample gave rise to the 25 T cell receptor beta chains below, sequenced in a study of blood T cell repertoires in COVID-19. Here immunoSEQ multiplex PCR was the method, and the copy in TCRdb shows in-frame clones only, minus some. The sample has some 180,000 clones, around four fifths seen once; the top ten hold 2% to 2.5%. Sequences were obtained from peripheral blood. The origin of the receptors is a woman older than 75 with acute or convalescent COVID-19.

DNA of the CDR3: TGTGCCAGCAGTTTGGACAGAGGGTACACTGAAGCTTTCTTT. Its translation: CASSLDRGYTEAFF. V usage is TRBV28 and J usage is TRBJ1-1; perhaps TRBD1 as D (6 bases). Looked up from germline, CDR1 is MDHEN and CDR2 is SYDVKM. V was trimmed by 3 bases and J by 3 bases, leaving 11 bases between them. The CDR3 loop spans 14 amino acids.

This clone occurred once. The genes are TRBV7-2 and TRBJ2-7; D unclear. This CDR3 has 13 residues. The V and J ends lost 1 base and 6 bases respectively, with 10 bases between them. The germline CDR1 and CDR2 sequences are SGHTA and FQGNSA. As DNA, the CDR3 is TGTGCCAGCAGCTTAGGTCTTCCCCGCGAGCAGTACTTC. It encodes CASSLGLPREQYF.

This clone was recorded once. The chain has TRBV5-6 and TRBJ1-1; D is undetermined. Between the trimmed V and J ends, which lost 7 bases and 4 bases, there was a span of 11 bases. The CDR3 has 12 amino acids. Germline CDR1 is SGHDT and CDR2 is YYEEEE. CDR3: CASSREVTEAFF. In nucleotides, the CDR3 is TGTGCCAGCTCGAGGGAGGTCACTGAAGCTTTCTTT.

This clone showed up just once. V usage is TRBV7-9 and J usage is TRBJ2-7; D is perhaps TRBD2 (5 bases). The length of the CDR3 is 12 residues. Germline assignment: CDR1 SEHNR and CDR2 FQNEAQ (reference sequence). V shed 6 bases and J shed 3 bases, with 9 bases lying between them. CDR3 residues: CASRTEDYEQYF. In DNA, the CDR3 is TGTGCCAGCAGGACGGAGGACTACGAGCAGTACTTC.

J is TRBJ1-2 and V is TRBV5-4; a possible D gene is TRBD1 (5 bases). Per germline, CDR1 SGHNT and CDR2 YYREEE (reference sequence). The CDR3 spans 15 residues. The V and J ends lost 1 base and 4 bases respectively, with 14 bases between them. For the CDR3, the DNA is TGTGCCAGCAGCTTGAGAACGACAGTTAGCTATGGCTACACCTTC. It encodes CASSLRTTVSYGYTF.

The CDR3 loop is CASTHSGQGSTIYF. Here the CDR3 DNA reads TGTGCCAGCACCCACTCGGGACAGGGTTCCACCATATATTTT. The chain joins TRBV4-2 to TRBJ1-3; the match to TRBD1 covers 9 bases. Germline V gene data show CDR1 as LGHNA and CDR2 as YNFKEQ. J gave up 9 bases and V 7 bases, and 10 bases lay outside the gene matches. The CDR3 extends over 14 amino acids.

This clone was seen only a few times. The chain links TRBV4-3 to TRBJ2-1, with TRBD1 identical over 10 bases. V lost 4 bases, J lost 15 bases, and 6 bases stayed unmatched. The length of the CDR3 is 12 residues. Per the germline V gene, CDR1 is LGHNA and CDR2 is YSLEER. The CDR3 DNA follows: TGCGCCAGCAGCCTAGGGACAGGGGCTCGGTTCTTC. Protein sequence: CASSLGTGARFF.

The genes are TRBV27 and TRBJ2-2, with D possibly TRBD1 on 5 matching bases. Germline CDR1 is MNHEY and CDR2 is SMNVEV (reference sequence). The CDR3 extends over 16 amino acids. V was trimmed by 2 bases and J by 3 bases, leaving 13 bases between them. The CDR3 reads CASSLRTGWDTGELFF. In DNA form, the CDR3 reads TGTGCCAGCAGTTTAAGAACAGGTTGGGACACCGGGGAGCTGTTTTTT.

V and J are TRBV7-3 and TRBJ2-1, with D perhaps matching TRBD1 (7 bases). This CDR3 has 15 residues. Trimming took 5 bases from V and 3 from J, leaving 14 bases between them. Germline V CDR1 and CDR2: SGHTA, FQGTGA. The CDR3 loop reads CASSRGGGLYNEQFF. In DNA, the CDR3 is TGTGCCAGCAGCCGAGGAGGGGGCCTCTACAATGAGCAGTTCTTC.

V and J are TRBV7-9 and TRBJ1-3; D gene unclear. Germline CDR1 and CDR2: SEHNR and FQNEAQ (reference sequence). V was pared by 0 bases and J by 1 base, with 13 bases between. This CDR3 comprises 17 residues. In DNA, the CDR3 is TGTGCCAGCAGCTTAGCGAACAGCATATTATCTGGAAACACCATATATTTT. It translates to CASSLANSILSGNTIYF.

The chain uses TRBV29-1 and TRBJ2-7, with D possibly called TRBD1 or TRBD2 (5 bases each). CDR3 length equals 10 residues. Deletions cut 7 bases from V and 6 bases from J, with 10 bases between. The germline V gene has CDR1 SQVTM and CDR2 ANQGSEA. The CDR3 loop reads CSGGYPEQYF. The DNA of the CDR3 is TGCAGCGGGGGGTATCCCGAGCAGTACTTC.

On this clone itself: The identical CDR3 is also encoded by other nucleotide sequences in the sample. CDR3: CASSQASRNEQFF. CDR3 nucleotides: TGTGCCAGCAGCCAAGCCAGCAGGAATGAGCAGTTCTTC. V is TRBV3-1 (or the pseudogene TRBV3-2) and J is TRBJ2-1; D not certain. The CDR3 length is 13 residues. With 1 base removed from V and 7 bases from J, the gap between germline ends came to 8 bases. CDR1 and CDR2 (germline): LGHDT, YNNKEL (reference sequence).

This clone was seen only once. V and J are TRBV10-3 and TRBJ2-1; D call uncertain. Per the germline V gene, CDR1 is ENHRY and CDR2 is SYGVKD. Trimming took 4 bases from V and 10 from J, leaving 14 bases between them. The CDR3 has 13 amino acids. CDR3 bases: TGTGCCATCAGTGCCAACCCGATGACAGAGCAGTTCTTC. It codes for CAISANPMTEQFF.

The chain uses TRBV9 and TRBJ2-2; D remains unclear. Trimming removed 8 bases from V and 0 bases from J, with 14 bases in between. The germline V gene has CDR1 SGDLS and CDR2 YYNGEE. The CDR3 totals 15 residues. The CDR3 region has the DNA TGTGCCAGGAAATGTTTGCGGACGAACACCGGGGAGCTGTTTTTT. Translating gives CARKCLRTNTGELFF.

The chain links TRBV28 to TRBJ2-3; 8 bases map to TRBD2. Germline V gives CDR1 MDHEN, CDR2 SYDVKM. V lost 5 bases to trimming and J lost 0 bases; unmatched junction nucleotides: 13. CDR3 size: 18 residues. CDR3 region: CASSITSGGGHSTDTQYF. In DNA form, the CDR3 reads TGTGCCAGCAGTATCACGTCCGGGGGGGGGCATAGCACAGATACGCAGTATTTT.

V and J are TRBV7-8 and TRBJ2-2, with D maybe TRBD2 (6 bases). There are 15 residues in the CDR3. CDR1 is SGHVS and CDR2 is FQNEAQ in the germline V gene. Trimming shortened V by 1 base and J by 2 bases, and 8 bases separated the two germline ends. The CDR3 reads CASSLGAGNTGELFF. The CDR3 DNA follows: TGTGCCAGCAGCTTAGGCGCGGGAAACACCGGGGAGCTGTTTTTT.

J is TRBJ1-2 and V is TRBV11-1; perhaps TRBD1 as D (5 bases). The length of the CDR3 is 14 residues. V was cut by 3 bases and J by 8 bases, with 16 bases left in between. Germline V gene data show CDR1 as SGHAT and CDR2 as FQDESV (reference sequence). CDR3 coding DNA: TGTGCCAGCAGCTTTGCGGGACGCTCTGGGGGCTACACCTTC. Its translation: CASSFAGRSGGYTF.

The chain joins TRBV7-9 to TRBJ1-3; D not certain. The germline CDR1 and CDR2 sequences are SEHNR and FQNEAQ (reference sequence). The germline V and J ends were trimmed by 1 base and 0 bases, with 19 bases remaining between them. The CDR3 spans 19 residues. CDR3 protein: CASSLGAGRLSDSGNTIYF. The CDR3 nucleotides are TGTGCCAGCAGCTTAGGGGCTGGTCGCTTATCGGACTCTGGAAACACCATATATTTT.

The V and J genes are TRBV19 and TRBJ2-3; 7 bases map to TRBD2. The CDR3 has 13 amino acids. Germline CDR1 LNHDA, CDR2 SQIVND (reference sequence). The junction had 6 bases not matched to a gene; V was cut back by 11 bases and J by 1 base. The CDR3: CASEAGGTDTQYF. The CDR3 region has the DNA TGTGCCTCAGAGGCGGGGGGCACAGATACGCAGTATTTT. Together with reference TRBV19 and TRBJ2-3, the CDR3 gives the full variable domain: DGGITQSPKYLFRKEGQNVTLSCEQNLNHDAMYWYRQDPGQGLRLIYYSQIVNDFQKGDIAEGYSVSREKKESFPLTVTSAQKNPTAFYLCASEAGGTDTQYFGPGTRLTVL.

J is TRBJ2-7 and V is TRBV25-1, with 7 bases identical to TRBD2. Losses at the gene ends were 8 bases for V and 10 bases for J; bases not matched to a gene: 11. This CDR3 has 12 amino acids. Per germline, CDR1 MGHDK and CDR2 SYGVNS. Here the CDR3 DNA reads TGTGCCAGCGGCGAAAACCCTAGCGGCCAGTACTTC. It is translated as CASGENPSGQYF.

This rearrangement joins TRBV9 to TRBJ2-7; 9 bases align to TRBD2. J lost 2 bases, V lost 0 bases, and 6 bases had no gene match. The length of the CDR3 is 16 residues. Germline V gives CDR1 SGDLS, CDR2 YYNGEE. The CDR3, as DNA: TGTGCCAGCAGCGTAGGACTAGCGGAAGCGACCTACGAGCAGTACTTC. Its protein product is CASSVGLAEATYEQYF. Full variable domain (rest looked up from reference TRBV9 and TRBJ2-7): DSGVTQTPKHLITATGQRVTLRCSPRSGDLSVYWYQQSLDQGLQFLIQYYNGEERAKGNILERFSAQQFPDLHSELNLSSLELGDSALYFCASSVGLAEATYEQYFGPGTRLTVT.

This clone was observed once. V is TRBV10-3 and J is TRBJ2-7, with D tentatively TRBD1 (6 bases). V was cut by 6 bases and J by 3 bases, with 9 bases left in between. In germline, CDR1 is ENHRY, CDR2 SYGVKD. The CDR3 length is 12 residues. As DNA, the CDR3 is TGTGCCATCAGCCGGGACAACTACGAGCAGTACTTC. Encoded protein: CAISRDNYEQYF.

The CDR3 bases are TGTGCCAGCAGTGCCCCTCTAGCGGGTGTCTCCTACGAGCAGTACTTC. Translation gives CASSAPLAGVSYEQYF. V and J are TRBV28 and TRBJ2-7; 8 bases are shared with TRBD2. Germline values: CDR1 MDHEN, CDR2 SYDVKM. Losses at the gene ends were 5 bases for V and 0 bases for J; bases not matched to a gene: 9. CDR3 size: 16 residues.

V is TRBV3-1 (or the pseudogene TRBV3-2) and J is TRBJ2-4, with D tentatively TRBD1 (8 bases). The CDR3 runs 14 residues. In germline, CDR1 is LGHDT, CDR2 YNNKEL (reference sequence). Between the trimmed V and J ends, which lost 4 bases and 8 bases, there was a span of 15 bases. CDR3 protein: CASSPSGQGYIQYF. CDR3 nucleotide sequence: TGTGCCAGCAGCCCTAGCGGACAGGGATACATTCAGTACTTC.

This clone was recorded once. The CDR3 nucleotides are TGTGCCAGTAGTACGCTAGCGGGACCTTACGAGCAGTACTTC. It specifies CASSTLAGPYEQYF. The chain is built from TRBV19 and TRBJ2-7, with 9 nucleotides matching TRBD2. The J segment lost 4 bases and the V segment lost 4 bases, leaving 5 bases of the junction unmatched. The CDR3 is 14 amino acids. Germline V gene lookup returns CDR1 LNHDA and CDR2 SQIVND (reference sequence).